What follows describes a single T cell receptor beta chain. Its antigen is unidentified. The germline V gene has CDR1 MNHEY and CDR2 SVGAGI. V was cut by 2 bases and J by 7 bases, with 12 bases left in between. The CDR3 runs 15 residues. This record comes from a study of T cell responses to AZD1222 COVID-19 vaccine. The table came from immunoSEQ multiplex PCR; TCRdb's copy has only in-frame clones and leaves some out. Among approximately 150,000 clones listed, around 94% were seen once. Whole-study findings and limits: Without day 14 samples, only post-peak T cell repertoires were studied. Clonal diversity was possibly underestimated, and the donors were mostly white British, with more females. Increased Spike-specific TCR breadth and depth were observed after two AZD1222 doses.

This TCR came from an adult in good health. The chain recombines TRBV6-5 with TRBJ1-6; D is unclear. The sequences come from peripheral blood, collected on day 0 of AZD1222 vaccination. The CDR3 DNA reads TGTGCCAGCAGTTACGCGGACGGGATCAATTCACCCCTCCACTTT. Protein product: CASSYADGINSPLHF.